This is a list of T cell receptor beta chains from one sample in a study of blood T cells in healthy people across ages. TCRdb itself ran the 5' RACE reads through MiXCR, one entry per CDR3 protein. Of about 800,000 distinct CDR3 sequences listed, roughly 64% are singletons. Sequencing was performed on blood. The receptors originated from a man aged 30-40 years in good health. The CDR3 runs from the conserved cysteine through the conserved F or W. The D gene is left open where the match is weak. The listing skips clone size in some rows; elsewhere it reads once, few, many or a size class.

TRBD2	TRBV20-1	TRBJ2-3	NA	CSARDRTSGTYTQYF	TGCAGTGCTAGAGATCGGACTAGCGGAACCTATACGCAGTATTTT
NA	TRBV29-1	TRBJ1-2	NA	CSVGGRNGYTF	TGCAGCGTGGGGGGGAGGAATGGCTACACCTTC
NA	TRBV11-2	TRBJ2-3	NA	CASSLRAGILTSYADTQYF	TGTGCCAGCAGCTTGAGGGCGGGTATTCTTACATCGTACGCAGATACGCAGTATTTT
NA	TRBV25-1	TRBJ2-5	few	CASRRDGRETQYF	TGTGCCAGCAGAAGAGACGGAAGAGAGACCCAGTACTTC
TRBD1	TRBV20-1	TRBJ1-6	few	CRALGTAYNSPLHF	TGCAGGGCTCTGGGGACAGCTTATAATTCACCCCTCCACTTT
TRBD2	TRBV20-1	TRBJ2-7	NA	CSARNAREGSYEQYF	TGCAGTGCTAGAAATGCGCGGGAGGGCTCCTACGAGCAGTACTTC
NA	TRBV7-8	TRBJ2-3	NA	CASSRNRWLAGRADTQYF	TGTGCCAGCAGCCGAAACCGGTGGTTGGCGGGACGCGCAGATACGCAGTATTTT
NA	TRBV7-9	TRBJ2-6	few	CASSLVGGPSGANVLTF	TGTGCCAGCAGCTTAGTTGGGGGACCCTCTGGGGCCAACGTCCTGACTTTC
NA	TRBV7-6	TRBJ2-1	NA	CASSIGRGSYNEQFF	TGTGCCAGCAGCATAGGGCGAGGGTCCTACAATGAGCAGTTCTTC
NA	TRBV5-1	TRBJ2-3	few	CASSLATALDVGNTQYF	TGCGCCAGCAGCTTGGCCACGGCCCTTGATGTGGGGAATACGCAGTATTTT
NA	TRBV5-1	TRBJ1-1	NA	CASSRGTEGEAFF	TGCGCCAGCAGCAGGGGGACCGAAGGGGAAGCTTTCTTT
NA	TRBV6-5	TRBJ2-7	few	CASSYRRTSHGGPYEQYF	TGTGCCAGCAGTTACCGTCGGACATCCCACGGGGGTCCCTACGAGCAGTACTTC
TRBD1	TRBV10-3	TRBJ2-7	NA	CAISGDRAYEQYF	TGTGCCATCAGTGGCGACAGGGCTTACGAGCAGTACTTC
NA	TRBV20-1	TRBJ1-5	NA	CSASYLRGQNQPQHF	TGCAGTGCTAGTTACCTCCGGGGCCAAAATCAGCCCCAGCATTTT
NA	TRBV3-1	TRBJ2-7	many	CASSPEQGRYEQYF	TGTGCCAGCAGCCCCGAACAGGGAAGGTACGAGCAGTACTTC
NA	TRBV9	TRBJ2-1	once	CASSVTGWWRDEQFF	TGTGCCAGCAGTGTAACAGGGTGGTGGAGGGATGAGCAGTTCTTC
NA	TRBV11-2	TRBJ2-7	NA	CASRMTGRRTYEQYF	TGTGCCAGCAGAATGACAGGCAGGCGTACCTACGAGCAGTACTTC
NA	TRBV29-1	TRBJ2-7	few	CSVRAGQAYEQYF	TGCAGCGTTCGAGCGGGACAGGCCTACGAGCAGTACTTC
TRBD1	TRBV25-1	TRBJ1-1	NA	CASSGQGWDTEAFF	TGTGCCAGCAGTGGACAGGGGTGGGACACTGAAGCTTTCTTT
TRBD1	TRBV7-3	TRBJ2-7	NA	CASSLEGAGGEQYF	TGTGCCAGCAGCTTAGAAGGGGCAGGGGGCGAGCAGTACTTC
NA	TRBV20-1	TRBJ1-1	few	CSATTANIPEAFF	TGCAGTGCCACGACAGCCAACATACCTGAAGCTTTCTTT
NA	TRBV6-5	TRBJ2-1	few	CASSLTGSNYNEQFF	TGTGCCAGCAGTCTGACAGGTTCAAACTACAATGAGCAGTTCTTC
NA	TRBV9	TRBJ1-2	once	CASSVGPRPTGGYTF	TGTGCCAGCAGCGTGGGCCCACGTCCCACGGGAGGCTACACCTTC
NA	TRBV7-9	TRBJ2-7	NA	CASGPLATSSYEQYF	TGTGCCAGCGGCCCTCTAGCGACAAGCTCCTACGAGCAGTACTTC
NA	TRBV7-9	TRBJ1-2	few	CASSLGVVGSYGYTF	TGTGCCAGCAGCTTAGGGGTCGTGGGGAGCTATGGCTACACCTTC
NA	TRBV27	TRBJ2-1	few	CASSRTAGPFYEQFF	TGTGCCAGCAGTAGGACAGCGGGGCCTTTTTATGAGCAGTTCTTC
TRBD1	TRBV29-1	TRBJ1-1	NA	CSSGDRGAPITEAFF	TGCAGCAGCGGGGACAGGGGGGCTCCGATAACTGAAGCTTTCTTT
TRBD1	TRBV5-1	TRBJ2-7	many	CASSSRQGASYEQYF	TGCGCCAGCAGCTCGAGACAGGGGGCCTCCTACGAGCAGTACTTC
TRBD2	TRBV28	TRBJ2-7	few	CASTPGAGGSSYEQYF	TGTGCCAGCACCCCCGGGGCCGGCGGGAGCTCCTACGAGCAGTACTTC
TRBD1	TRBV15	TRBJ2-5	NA	CATGQDPPKTQYF	TGTGCCACCGGACAGGACCCACCCAAGACCCAGTACTTC
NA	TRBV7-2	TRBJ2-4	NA	CASSRRGEAKNIRYF	TGTGCCAGCAGCCGGAGGGGGGAAGCCAAAAACATTCGGTACTTC
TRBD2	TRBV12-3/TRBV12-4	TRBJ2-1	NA	CASSLTSGHNEQFF	TGTGCCAGCAGTCTGACTAGCGGACACAATGAGCAGTTCTTC
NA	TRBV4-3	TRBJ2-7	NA	CASSQDGGTEQYF	TGCGCCAGCAGCCAAGATGGGGGCACCGAGCAGTACTTC
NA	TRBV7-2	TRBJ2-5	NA	CASGLVSAQETQYF	TGTGCCAGCGGCTTAGTCTCGGCCCAAGAGACCCAGTACTTC
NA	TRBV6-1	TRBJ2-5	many	CASSENRGGETQYF	TGTGCCAGCAGTGAAAATAGGGGTGGCGAGACCCAGTACTTC
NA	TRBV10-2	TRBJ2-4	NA	CASRPIGAQNIQYF	TGCGCCAGCAGGCCTATAGGCGCTCAAAACATTCAGTACTTC
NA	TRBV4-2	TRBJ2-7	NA	CASSQGVGTYEQYF	TGTGCCAGCAGCCAAGGAGTGGGAACCTACGAGCAGTACTTC
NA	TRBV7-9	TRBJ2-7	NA	CASSADGNPYEQYF	TGTGCCAGCAGCGCCGACGGAAACCCCTACGAGCAGTACTTC
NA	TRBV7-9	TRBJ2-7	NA	CASSLAVGYYEQYF	TGTGCCAGCAGCTTAGCTGTTGGCTACTACGAGCAGTACTTC
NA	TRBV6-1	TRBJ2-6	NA	CASSERHPRSGANVLTF	TGTGCCAGCAGTGAACGGCATCCCAGGAGTGGGGCCAACGTCCTGACTTTC
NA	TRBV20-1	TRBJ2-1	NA	CSARRDASNEQFF	TGCAGTGCTAGACGGGACGCCTCTAATGAGCAGTTCTTC
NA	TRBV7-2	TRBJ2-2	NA	CASSLKLGGPNTGELFF	TGTGCCAGCAGCTTGAAATTGGGCGGGCCGAACACCGGGGAGCTGTTTTTT
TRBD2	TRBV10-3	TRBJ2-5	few	CAISDGLAGEYQETQYF	TGTGCCATCAGTGACGGACTAGCGGGAGAGTACCAAGAGACCCAGTACTTC
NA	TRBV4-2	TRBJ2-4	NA	CASNQGEVAKNIQYF	TGTGCCAGCAACCAAGGGGAGGTAGCCAAAAACATTCAGTACTTC
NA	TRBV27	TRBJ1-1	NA	CASSLPGAEAFF	TGTGCCAGCAGTTTGCCCGGGGCCGAAGCTTTCTTT
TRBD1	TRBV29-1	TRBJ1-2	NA	CSVESTGGYGYTF	TGCAGCGTTGAGTCGACAGGGGGCTATGGCTACACCTTC
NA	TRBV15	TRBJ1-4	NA	CATSSEGGESEKLFF	TGTGCCACCAGCAGTGAGGGGGGCGAAAGTGAAAAACTGTTTTTT
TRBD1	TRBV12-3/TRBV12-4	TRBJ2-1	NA	CASSRGFNNEQFF	TGTGCCAGCAGCAGGGGGTTTAACAATGAGCAGTTCTTC
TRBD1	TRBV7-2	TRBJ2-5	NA	CASSLRQGANDEQYF	TGTGCCAGCAGCCTGCGACAGGGGGCGAATGATGAGCAGTACTTC
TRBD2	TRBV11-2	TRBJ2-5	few	CASSSLTSGGVQETQYF	TGTGCCAGCAGCTCCCTGACTAGCGGGGGAGTTCAAGAGACCCAGTACTTC
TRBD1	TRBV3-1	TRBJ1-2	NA	CACRGQGDGYTF	TGTGCCTGCAGGGGTCAGGGGGATGGCTACACCTTC
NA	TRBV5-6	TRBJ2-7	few	CASSSYGGYEQYF	TGTGCCAGCAGCTCTTACGGGGGCTACGAGCAGTACTTC
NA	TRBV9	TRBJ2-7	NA	CASSGQLRGEQYF	TGTGCCAGCAGCGGACAACTTAGGGGCGAGCAGTACTTC
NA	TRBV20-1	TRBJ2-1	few	CSARDVAGPYNEQFF	TGCAGTGCTAGAGATGTTGCGGGACCATACAATGAGCAGTTCTTC
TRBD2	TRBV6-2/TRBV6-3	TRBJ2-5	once	CASSHALAGAEETQYF	TGTGCCAGCAGTCACGCCCTAGCGGGAGCGGAGGAGACCCAGTACTTC
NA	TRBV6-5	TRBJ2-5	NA	CASSTRGRRQETQYF	TGTGCCAGCAGTACCAGGGGTAGGCGGCAAGAGACCCAGTACTTC
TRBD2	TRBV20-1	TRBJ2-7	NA	CSANIAGERGFPYEQYF	TGCAGTGCTAATATAGCGGGAGAGAGGGGGTTCCCCTACGAGCAGTACTTC
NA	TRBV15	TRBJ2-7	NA	CATSKETGSSYEQYF	TGTGCCACCAGCAAAGAGACAGGAAGCTCCTACGAGCAGTACTTC
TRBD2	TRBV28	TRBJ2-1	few	CASRSVGGSYQGDEQFF	TGTGCCAGCAGATCGGTGGGCGGGAGTTACCAAGGCGATGAGCAGTTCTTC